This TCR beta chain was recorded in a study of T cells in Graves' hyperthyroidism and ophthalmopathy. This clonotype appeared many times. In germline, CDR1 is SNHLY, CDR2 FYNNEI. Trimming shortened V by 5 bases and J by 0 bases, and 16 bases separated the two germline ends. CDR3 length: 16 residues. Amplification targeted TCR beta CDR3 regions from RNA transcripts. First-round RT-PCR with HTBI primers amplified the TCR CDR3 region. TCRdb re-called the multiplex PCR reads with MiXCR, one entry per CDR3 protein. Of around 570,000 distinct CDR3 sequences in the sample, about 20% are singletons; the top ten hold about half.

The chain couples TRBV2 to TRBJ1-1, with a tentative D call TRBD1 (6 bases). Sequencing was done on a sample of blood. The receptor was derived from a man in his forties with Graves' ophthalmopathy. The CDR3: CASSYSGATLNTEAFF. The CDR3 bases are TGTGCCAGCAGTTACTCAGGGGCAACTCTGAACACTGAAGCTTTCTTT.